This T cell receptor beta chain was sequenced for a study of shared clonotypes between healthy human individuals (dated by TCRdb to about 2020). Looking at the study overall: The cohort included a few men and two women between 18 and 49 years of age. Leukapheresis yielded between about 0.85 and 9.5 billion PBMCs per donor. To estimate repertoire size and how much clonotypes are shared between individuals, the study performed deep sequencing of blood TCR repertoires from a few healthy adults. To increase sequencing depth and limit assay-specific biases, TCR repertoire library preparation and sequencing were carried out by different laboratories using diverse techniques. Summary of the overall study and its limitations: Pairwise subsampling indicated that sequencing depth was expected to affect the degree of clonotype sharing among donors. Sampling was limited to blood, and TCR repertoires in tissue likely differ from TCR repertoires in blood. Because the study included a small number of donors, the genetic and exposure-history diversity represented was limited.

TCR CDR3 regions were amplified from genomic DNA by multiplex PCR using the deep immunoSEQ assay. Genomic DNA extracted from each cell subset was distributed evenly over all wells of several immunoSEQ 96-well plates, and each plate served as one replicate. For unsorted PBMC, each replicate PCR was loaded with approximately 0.3 ug genomic DNA, equivalent to around 30,000 T cell genomes. Ten immunoSEQ deep assay plates were used to sequence the unsorted PBMC genomic DNA. Purified libraries were measured with a Qubit 3.0 fluorometer, size-checked on a Bioanalyzer 2100, and measured again with the KAPA Library Quantification kit. Each immunoSEQ 96-well plate was sequenced on its own single-read 150-cycle Illumina NextSeq 550 flow cell. The original methods were these. The immunoSEQ output contained only junctional sequences without quality scores, so filtering could not match that applied to full-length reads. To assign V/J genes and CDR3, sequences were annotated against IMGT germline references using PyIR, a Python wrapper for IgBLAST v1.9. Reads were filtered out if the reads had weak V/J assignments (E-value above 1e-6), no CDR3, stop codons, out-of-frame junctions, or ambiguous translated residues. V3J clonotypes were defined as sequences sharing the same inferred V gene, J gene, and CDR3 amino acid sequence. Percentage overlap between repertoires was computed as shared unique clonotypes divided by the size of the smaller repertoire. Three approaches were used to assess repertoire richness: RTK rarefaction, the Chao1 estimator, and Recon v2.1 estimates of unobserved clonotypes. TCRdb limited this immuneACCESS table to in-frame rearrangements with V and J called. A share of clones is missing; checked studies link under half to unresolved V genes, and the rest is unexplained. Clone size and the V and J calls come from that table; the DNA yielded D and trimming. Across this sample there are fewer than 650,000 clones, with around 78% seen only once. Approximately 12% of the sample comes from the top ten.

With respect to this clone: The specificity of this receptor is unknown. Per-base quality was not reported, and no clone a single base away is much larger than it.

Healthy HIV-negative adults with no recently reported acute infections or vaccinations were included as donors. Every donor was a Caucasian adult living in Nashville, Tennessee, USA. For unsorted samples, tens of millions of PBMCs were counted and genomic DNA was extracted with the QIAamp DNA Blood Mini kit. Blood was obtained by leukapheresis, after which PBMCs were separated by Ficoll-Histopaque density gradient centrifugation and cryopreserved in liquid nitrogen vapor phase. V and J lose 3 bases and 6 bases, and a span of 7 bases separates them. Measured from the cysteine to the phenylalanine, the CDR3 is 12 residues long. The read is trimmed to its CDR3 DNA, 36 bases read in frame from base 1. CDR1 and CDR2 are drawn from the germline V gene: MGHRA, YSYEKL.

The clonotype comes from a woman aged 40 to 50 in good health. Some clones in this sample may be carry-over from other donors' samples. The chain employs TRBV4-1 and TRBJ2-3, with no reliable assignment of the D segment. Sequencing used PBMCs. The CDR3 here reads CASSHFIDTQYF. The DNA sequence is given as TGCGCCAGCAGCCACTTCATCGATACGCAGTATTTT.